Detailed here is one T cell receptor beta chain. Its binding antigen is unknown. Base-call qualities are not available, and no considerably larger clone is one nucleotide away. Trimmed from V: 5 bases; trimmed from J: 3 bases; junction bases lacking a gene match: 8. The CDR1 and CDR2 encoded by the germline V gene (reference sequence) are PRHDT and FYEKMQ. Inclusive of the bounding cysteine and phenylalanine, the CDR3 is 15 residues long. The read is trimmed to its CDR3 DNA, 45 bases read in frame from base 1. RNA was extracted using the RNeasy kit, and roughly 0.45 to 1 microgram was reverse transcribed with random hexamers. The immunoSEQ multiplex PCR assay, covering 54 Vbeta and 13 Jbeta segments, was used to amplify TCR beta CDR3 regions. Bias from PCR amplification was corrected by using a synthetic template baseline for primer optimization and for computational correction. Under the source paper's analysis protocol: Only productive sequences were kept, with reads annotated to V, D and J genes according to IMGT and analyzed in immunoSEQ Analyzer. To calculate clonality, Shannon entropy was normalized by log2 of the number of productive unique sequences and then subtracted from one. For each patient and control, public and private clones were evaluated among the 100 most prevalent clones. A clone was defined as Susac-specific if it was absent from the healthy and MS cohorts, from some 1,100 published viral clones and from other ImmuneACCESS disease sequences. TCRdb itself trimmed the public reads at Q25 with fastp, ran MiXCR and retained productive beta chains. Merged by CDR3 protein, the rows form single entries marked with the most common genes and DNA. For this entry, the V and J calls and clone size follow TCRdb and not the study's own pipeline. This sample has about 100,000 distinct CDR3 sequences in its table, and 95% of those were observed once. The top ten clones comprise 0.3% to 0.35% of the sample.

High-throughput TCR beta sequencing profiled peripheral blood CD8+ and CD4+ T cells from healthy donors, Susac syndrome patients and multiple sclerosis patients. Susac syndrome patients met recently defined diagnostic criteria for definite or probable disease. Bulk CD8+ and CD4+ T cells were purified magnetically by negative isolation, whereas CD8+ TEMRA cells were enriched by FACS. Blood was drawn into EDTA tubes, processed within 24 hours, and PBMCs were isolated by density gradient centrifugation. PBMCs destined for TCR sequencing were cryopreserved in liquid nitrogen and later thawed in a 37 °C water bath. Purity of sorted or isolated CD4+, CD8+ and CD8+ TEMRA cells was at least 90%. The data belong to a study of CD8 T cells in Susac syndrome (dated by TCRdb to about 2019). Looking at the study overall: Of the Susac syndrome patients who were sequenced, six had clinically active disease and fewer than ten were in clinical remission. Repertoire sequencing was used to test whether CD8+ T cell activation and differentiation in Susac syndrome was antigen driven. CD8+ T cell repertoire clonality was compared between approximately 12 healthy donors, roughly 14 Susac syndrome patients and fewer than 19 multiple sclerosis patients. At blood withdrawal, Susac syndrome patients were therapy-naive, treated with corticosteroids (with IVIg additionally given to some), or treated with IVIg alone.

What the work shows at the level of the full study, not this receptor alone: Clonal expansion was seen in Susac syndrome CD8+ repertoires, peaking in CD8+ TEMRA cells and being greater in clinically active patients than in remitting ones. Around 15 Susac-specific public clones were identified in the total CD8+ repertoire, and roughly five Susac-specific public clones were identified in the CD8+ TEMRA repertoire. The number of individuals in the TCR sequencing and HLA analysis was recognized as being relatively small.

The chain is assembled from TRBV13 and TRBJ2-7; 9 central bases correspond to TRBD2. The specimen sequenced was CD8+ T cells from PBMCs. The TCR sequence derives from a human donor with Susac syndrome. Here is the DNA: TGTGCCAGCAGCCGACCTTCTAGCGGGATCTACGAGCAGTACTTC. The encoded protein is CASSRPSSGIYEQYF.